Included here is one T cell receptor (beta chain) sequence, with context. The data belong to a study of blood T cell repertoires in COVID-19. Study summary: COVID-19 samples, acute and convalescent, were from the United States, Italy and Spain.

V was clipped by 0 bases and J by 2 bases, with 6 bases between them. Germline V gene data show CDR1 as SGHDT and CDR2 as YYEEEE. The CDR3 contains 14 residues. The authors' processing: Amplification from reference gene primers served as the basis for estimated nucleated cell counts. TCRdb's copy holds only in-frame clones and misses some; the assay was immunoSEQ multiplex PCR. The V and J calls and the clone size are those of that table, but D and trimming were determined from the DNA. This table holds 55,000 to 70,000 clones, around 87% found once. The sequenced material came from peripheral blood. The clonotype originates from a man aged 60 to 75 with active or convalescent COVID-19. The V and J genes are TRBV5-6 and TRBJ1-3; D possibly corresponds to TRBD1 (5 bases). The CDR3 sequence: CASSLVGPGNTIYF. The CDR3 coding sequence is TGTGCCAGCAGCTTGGTGGGGCCTGGAAACACCATATATTTT.